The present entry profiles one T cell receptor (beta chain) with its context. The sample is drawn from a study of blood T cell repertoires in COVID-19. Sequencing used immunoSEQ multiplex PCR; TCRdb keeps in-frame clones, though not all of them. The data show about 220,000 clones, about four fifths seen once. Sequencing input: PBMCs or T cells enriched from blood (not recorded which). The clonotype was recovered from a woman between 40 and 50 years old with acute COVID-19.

The CDR3 DNA is TGTGCTCTTAGCGCGGGACAGAAATCCTACAATGAGCAGTTCTTC. Translation gives CALSAGQKSYNEQFF. The chain couples TRBV30 to TRBJ2-1; possible D gene TRBD1, 7 bases. This CDR3 is 15 amino acids long. CDR1 and CDR2 (germline): GTSNPN, SVGIG (reference sequence).